Each of the 29 T cell receptor beta chains below was sequenced from the same sample in a study of blood T cell repertoires in COVID-19. TCRdb's table, derived via immunoSEQ multiplex PCR, lists solely in-frame clones and lacks some. The sample lists 150,000 or so clones, approximately 74% occurring once. Sequences were obtained from peripheral blood. Receptors originate from a woman of 80 years or more with acute or convalescent COVID-19.

The chain recombines TRBV29-1 with TRBJ2-1; the match to TRBD2 covers 10 bases. The V gene end was trimmed by 8 bases and the J gene end by 4 bases; junction bases not matched to a gene: 8. Per germline, CDR1 SQVTM and CDR2 ANQGSEA. The CDR3 consists of 14 residues. CDR3 in DNA: TGCAGCCTATCCGGACTAGCGGTATACAATGAGCAGTTCTTC. As protein: CSLSGLAVYNEQFF.

The J gene is TRBJ2-7, the V gene TRBV19; 8 bases agree with TRBD1. CDR3 length equals 15 residues. CDR1 is LNHDA, CDR2 SQIVND, per germline (reference sequence). The V gene end was trimmed by 4 bases and the J gene end by 3 bases; junction bases not matched to a gene: 8. The CDR3 reads CASSTRTGNLYEQYF. CDR3 nucleotide sequence: TGTGCCAGTAGTACGCGGACAGGGAACCTCTACGAGCAGTACTTC.

This chain connects TRBV5-4 to TRBJ2-1; 10 nucleotides line up with TRBD2. Germline-derived CDR1 and CDR2 are SGHNT and YYREEE (reference sequence). Trimming at V came to 0 bases and at J to 4 bases, leaving 7 bases not matched to a gene. This CDR3 comprises 17 residues. DNA of the CDR3: TGTGCCAGCAGCTTGGCCTTGACTAGCGGGCAATACAATGAGCAGTTCTTC. It encodes CASSLALTSGQYNEQFF.

The chain couples TRBV5-1 to TRBJ2-1; the match to TRBD2 covers 11 bases. The germline V gene encodes CDR1 SGHRS and CDR2 YFSETQ. V dropped 4 bases and J dropped 5; count of bases not matched to a gene: 5. The CDR3 is 15 amino acids. The CDR3 loop reads CASSRVAGGNNEQFF. CDR3 nucleotides: TGCGCCAGCAGCCGGGTAGCGGGAGGGAACAATGAGCAGTTCTTC.

The chain uses TRBV18 and TRBJ1-4; a possible D gene is TRBD1 (6 bases). Deletions cut 3 bases from V and 0 bases from J, with 8 bases between. CDR1 and CDR2 (germline): KGHSH, LQKENI. CDR3 size: 15 residues. The CDR3 here is CASSPGTTTNEKLFF. The CDR3 coding sequence is TGTGCCAGCTCACCCGGGACAACAACTAATGAAAAACTGTTTTTT.

The chain employs TRBV14 and TRBJ1-1; D is perhaps TRBD1 (6 bases). The CDR3 sequence is 14 residues long. Per the germline V gene, CDR1 is SGHDN and CDR2 is FVKESK. Deletions cut 0 bases from V and 8 bases from J, with 13 bases between. CDR3 protein: CASSQEVWGQEAFF. CDR3 DNA sequence: TGTGCCAGCAGCCAAGAGGTTTGGGGACAAGAAGCTTTCTTT.

This chain links TRBV7-2 with TRBJ1-1, with 7 bases aligning to TRBD1. CDR1 is SGHTA, CDR2 FQGNSA, per germline. CDR3 length: 14 amino acids. Trimming cost V 5 bases and J 5 bases; bases outside gene matches: 8. CDR3: CASSVGQSGTEAFF. DNA for the CDR3: TGTGCCAGCAGCGTGGGACAGTCAGGAACTGAAGCTTTCTTT. Full variable domain (rest looked up from reference TRBV7-2 and TRBJ1-1): GAGVSQSPSNKVTEKGKDVELRCDPISGHTALYWYRQSLGQGLEFLIYFQGNSAPDKSGLPSDRFSAERTGGSVSTLTIQRTQQEDSAVYLCASSVGQSGTEAFFGQGTRLTVV.

This chain uses TRBV28 with TRBJ1-3; a possible D gene is TRBD1 (5 bases). Per the germline V gene, CDR1 is MDHEN and CDR2 is SYDVKM. The CDR3 spans 13 residues. V was cut by 6 bases and J by 3 bases, with 9 bases left in between. CDR3 nucleotide sequence: TGTGCCAGCAGCGACAGCCTTGGAAACACCATATATTTT. Its protein is CASSDSLGNTIYF.

The gene calls are TRBV28 and TRBJ2-5; D is possibly TRBD2 (5 bases). The CDR3 consists of 16 residues. Deletions cut 3 bases from V and 4 bases from J, with 18 bases between. Per germline, CDR1 MDHEN and CDR2 SYDVKM. CDR3 sequence reads: CASSLATGRGGETQYF. As DNA, the CDR3 is TGTGCCAGCAGTTTGGCGACGGGGAGAGGTGGAGAGACCCAGTACTTC.

The chain uses TRBV28 and TRBJ1-4; tentative D call: TRBD1 (5 bases). From germline, CDR1 is MDHEN and CDR2 SYDVKM. This CDR3 comprises 14 residues. Trimming pared 3 bases from V and 8 bases from J, leaving 13 bases between. In DNA, the CDR3 is TGTGCCAGCAGTTTTCCCGGGGAGGGGGAAAAACTGTTTTTT. This sequence encodes CASSFPGEGEKLFF.

As DNA, the CDR3 is TGTGCCACCTCCTCCTTAGAGAGGGCCACAGATACGCAGTATTTT. This sequence encodes CATSSLERATDTQYF. V and J are TRBV19 and TRBJ2-3, with a possible D match to TRBD2 (5 bases). The CDR3 is 15 residues long. The germline V gene has CDR1 LNHDA and CDR2 SQIVND (reference sequence). V lost 10 bases, J lost 2 bases, and 19 bases lay in between.

This clone was counted only a few times. The rearrangement uses TRBV7-3 and TRBJ1-6; no clear D gene. The CDR3 is 15 residues long. V lost 4 bases and J 8 bases, leaving 15 bases between the germline ends. The germline V gene has CDR1 SGHTA and CDR2 FQGTGA. The CDR3 spells CASSSGPAGDSPLHF. Written as DNA, the CDR3 is TGTGCCAGCAGCTCAGGACCTGCCGGGGATTCACCCCTCCACTTT.

CDR3 sequence: CASSFRGATEAFF. In nucleotides, the CDR3 is TGTGCCAGCAGCTTCAGGGGGGCCACTGAAGCTTTCTTT. The J gene is TRBJ1-1, the V gene TRBV5-6, with TRBD1 matching over 7 bases. Germline values: CDR1 SGHDT, CDR2 YYEEEE. The V segment lost 2 bases and the J segment 4 bases; nucleotides outside the gene matches: 2. The CDR3 covers 13 residues. Full variable domain (remainder filled in from reference TRBV5-6 and TRBJ1-1): DAGVTQSPTHLIKTRGQQVTLRCSPKSGHDTVSWYQQALGQGPQFIFQYYEEEERQRGNFPDRFSGHQFPNYSSELNVNALLLGDSALYLCASSFRGATEAFFGQGTRLTVV.

DNA for the CDR3: TGTGCCAGCAGTGAATTCACTAGCGGGGATTACGAGCAGTACTTC. As protein: CASSEFTSGDYEQYF. The rearrangement uses TRBV25-1 and TRBJ2-7; 10 bases are a match to TRBD2. J was trimmed by 4 bases and V by 1 base; bases with no gene match: 4. This CDR3 region has 15 residues. Per germline, CDR1 MGHDK and CDR2 SYGVNS.

This rearrangement joins TRBV2 to TRBJ2-7; 9 nucleotides match TRBD1. Germline trimming cut 8 bases from V and 2 bases from J; bases unmatched to any gene: 4. The CDR3 consists of 13 residues. CDR1 and CDR2 from the germline V gene are SNHLY and FYNNEI. The CDR3 reads CASGGTGPYEQYF. CDR3 nucleotide sequence: TGTGCCAGCGGGGGGACAGGGCCCTACGAGCAGTACTTC.

This clone was recorded only once. V and J are TRBV29-1 and TRBJ2-1; 12 bases align to TRBD2. V was pared by 7 bases and J by 10 bases, with 20 bases of the junction left unmatched. This CDR3 region has 17 residues. Germline-derived CDR1 and CDR2 are SQVTM and ANQGSEA. This CDR3 reads CSATATLLAGGPGEQFF. CDR3 nucleotides: TGCAGCGCCACCGCTACTTTACTAGCGGGGGGACCAGGGGAGCAGTTCTTC.

The chain combines TRBV11-2 with TRBJ2-5, with a possible D match to TRBD2 (5 bases). Germline lookup yields CDR1 SGHAT and CDR2 FQNNGV. The CDR3 has 14 amino acids. Trimming left V 3 bases short and J 0 bases short, with 8 bases between. Written as DNA, the CDR3 is TGTGCCAGCAGCTTCCTAGCCTACCAAGAGACCCAGTACTTC. Translated: CASSFLAYQETQYF. Based on the CDR3 plus reference TRBV11-2 and TRBJ2-5, the full variable domain is EAGVAQSPRYKIIEKRQSVAFWCNPISGHATLYWYQQILGQGPKLLIQFQNNGVVDDSQLPKDRFSAERLKGVDSTLKIQPAKLEDSAVYLCASSFLAYQETQYFGPGTRLLVL.

The CDR3 loop reads CASSQQDTGRGRNQPQHF. CDR3 DNA: TGCGCCAGCAGTCAACAAGATACAGGGCGCGGGAGGAATCAGCCCCAGCATTTT. The chain is built from TRBV23-1 and TRBJ1-5; possible D gene TRBD1, 6 bases. TRBV23-1 qualifies as an ORF whose function is uncertain. Trimming shortened V by 2 bases and J by 4 bases, and 21 bases separated the two germline ends. The length of the CDR3 is 18 residues.

V is TRBV2 and J is TRBJ1-4; TRBD1 aligns across 8 bases. The germline gives CDR1 SNHLY, CDR2 FYNNEI. The CDR3 is 15 residues long. Trimming at V came to 6 bases and at J to 0 bases, leaving 3 bases not matched to a gene. As DNA, the CDR3 is TGTGCCAGCAGCGACAGGGGAACAACTAATGAAAAACTGTTTTTT. It is translated as CASSDRGTTNEKLFF.

The chain links TRBV9 to TRBJ2-2, with 11 bases that match TRBD2. CDR1 is SGDLS, CDR2 YYNGEE, per germline. This CDR3 contains 17 residues. Trimming at V came to 0 bases and at J to 6 bases, leaving 7 bases not matched to a gene. The CDR3 nucleotides are TGTGCCAGCAGCGTAGAAACTAGCGGGAGATTCTCCGGGGAGCTGTTTTTT. Its protein product is CASSVETSGRFSGELFF.

The chain joins TRBV6-5 to TRBJ2-7, with 7 bases identical to TRBD1. This CDR3 region has 12 residues. Germline lookup yields CDR1 MNHEY and CDR2 SVGAGI. V was clipped by 5 bases and J by 7 bases; unmatched bases: 5. In DNA form, the CDR3 reads TGTGCCAGCAGTATGACAGGGTTTGAGCAGTACTTC. Amino acids: CASSMTGFEQYF.

The gene calls are TRBV18 and TRBJ2-5; 7 bases agree with TRBD2. This CDR3 is built from 16 residues. The germline gives CDR1 KGHSH, CDR2 LQKENI. V shed 1 base, J shed 1 base, and the junction held 6 bases outside the gene matches. The CDR3 sequence is CASSPLTAGFQETQYF. In DNA, the CDR3 is TGTGCCAGCTCACCACTTACAGCGGGGTTCCAAGAGACCCAGTACTTC.

The sample holds a few counts of this clone. The chain carries TRBV6-1 and TRBJ2-1, with TRBD2 as a possible D gene (5 bases). V lost 2 bases and J 9 bases, leaving 11 bases between the germline ends. Germline CDR1 reads MNHNS; CDR2 reads SASEGT. The CDR3 consists of 13 residues. The CDR3 region has the DNA TGTGCCAGCAGTGAATACGAGGGTCGTGAGCAGTTCTTC. This codes for CASSEYEGREQFF.

The chain recombines TRBV2 with TRBJ2-1, with no clear D. Trimming left V 7 bases short and J 4 bases short, with 5 bases between. The germline V gene has CDR1 SNHLY and CDR2 FYNNEI. CDR3 size: 11 residues. CDR3 nucleotides: TGTGCCAGCATCTTGTACAATGAGCAGTTCTTC. It translates to CASILYNEQFF.

V is TRBV12-3 or TRBV12-4 and J is TRBJ2-5; no firm D call. The CDR3 has 11 amino acids. With 7 bases removed from V and 5 bases from J, the gap between germline ends came to 8 bases. CDR3 residues: CASKYSETQYF. CDR3 nucleotide sequence: TGTGCCAGCAAATATTCGGAGACCCAGTACTTC.

The gene calls are TRBV5-1 and TRBJ2-1, with D possibly TRBD2 on 5 matching bases. The V end lost 2 bases, the J end lost 9 bases, and 21 bases lay between the germline ends. The V gene's germline CDR1 is SGHRS and CDR2 YFSETQ. This CDR3 is built from 16 residues. The DNA for the CDR3 is TGCGCCAGCAGCTTACTAGTTGTGGGAGAGGCTGGTGAGCAGTTCTTC. It translates to CASSLLVVGEAGEQFF.

The chain links TRBV5-1 to TRBJ2-3; 11 bases fit TRBD2. V was clipped by 4 bases and J by 0 bases; unmatched bases: 7. CDR3 length equals 17 residues. Germline lookup yields CDR1 SGHRS and CDR2 YFSETQ. This CDR3 reads CASSRGTSGTSTDTQYF. In nucleotides, the CDR3 is TGCGCCAGCAGCCGTGGGACTAGCGGAACTAGCACAGATACGCAGTATTTT.

This clone was found many times. V is TRBV5-6 and J is TRBJ2-1; D is ambiguous. This CDR3 is 13 amino acids long. Germline V gives CDR1 SGHDT, CDR2 YYEEEE. The ends were cut back, 4 bases at V and 3 bases at J, with 8 bases in the middle. The CDR3 DNA reads as TGTGCCAGCAGCCCGCCGGTCTACAATGAGCAGTTCTTC. Its protein product is CASSPPVYNEQFF.

In its sample, this clone was seen once. The chain carries TRBV5-1 and TRBJ2-3; D might be TRBD2 (5 bases). V lost 2 bases, J lost 7 bases, and 11 bases lay in between. CDR3 length: 13 amino acids. Germline lookup yields CDR1 SGHRS and CDR2 YFSETQ. In DNA form, the CDR3 reads TGCGCCAGCAGCTTAGAGGGTCCAAATACGCAGTATTTT. Translated, it gives CASSLEGPNTQYF.